This passage covers 26 T cell receptor beta chains from one sample sequenced in a study of blood T cell repertoires in COVID-19. The method was immunoSEQ multiplex PCR; TCRdb's version includes in-frame clones alone and lacks a portion of them. The repertoire holds about 87,000 clones, with over 75% as singletons. Sequences were obtained from peripheral blood. The receptors derive from an older woman with acute or convalescent COVID-19.

The chain combines TRBV2 with TRBJ1-2, with D unresolved. The CDR3 loop spans 13 amino acids. V lost 4 bases and J lost 0, with 6 bases in between. Germline CDR1 reads SNHLY; CDR2 reads FYNNEI. CDR3 sequence: CASSVLTNYGYTF. CDR3 DNA: TGTGCCAGCAGTGTTCTTACTAACTATGGCTACACCTTC.

Of note for this clone: At one end, the junction sequence differs from germline, possibly due to a read error. The chain employs TRBV7-7 and TRBJ2-2; D remains unclear. The CDR3 sequence is 14 residues long. CDR1 and CDR2 (germline): SSHAT, FNYEAQ (reference sequence). This CDR3 reads CASSLLVSTGELFF. The CDR3, as DNA: TGTGCTAGCAGCTTATTAGTAAGCACCGGGGAGCTGTTTTTT.

The rearrangement joins TRBV3-1 (or the pseudogene TRBV3-2) to TRBJ2-2; the D gene is possibly TRBD2 (5 bases). The length of the CDR3 is 16 residues. V shed 0 bases and J shed 1 base, with 9 bases lying between them. Germline CDR1 LGHDT, CDR2 YNNKEL (reference sequence). The chain's CDR3 is CASSQDLAGNTGELFF. The CDR3 coding sequence is TGTGCCAGCAGCCAAGATCTTGCGGGGAACACCGGGGAGCTGTTTTTT.

By frequency in the sample, this clone is medium-sized. The chain combines TRBV30 with TRBJ2-7, with D hard to call. Deletions cut 0 bases from V and 4 bases from J, with 7 bases between. The CDR3 is 12 amino acids. Germline CDR1 and CDR2: GTSNPN and SVGIG (reference sequence). The CDR3 spells CAWSVLDYEQYF. DNA for the CDR3: TGTGCCTGGAGTGTACTTGATTACGAGCAGTACTTC. Combining the CDR3 with reference TRBV30 and TRBJ2-7 gives the whole variable domain SQTIHQWPATLVQPVGSPLSLECTVEGTSNPNLYWYRQAAGRGLQLLFYSVGIGQISSEVPQNLSASRPQDRQFILSSKKLLLSDSGFYLCAWSVLDYEQYFGPGTRLTVT.

The DNA for the CDR3 is TGCAGCGTTGCGGGGGACACTGAAGCTTTCTTT. Translating it yields CSVAGDTEAFF. This chain uses TRBV29-1 with TRBJ1-1; D might be TRBD1 (5 bases). CDR1 is SQVTM, CDR2 ANQGSEA, per germline. The CDR3 covers 11 residues. The ends were cut back, 4 bases at V and 3 bases at J, with 6 bases in the middle.

To note about this clone: One end of the junction fails to match germline, which may point to a read error. The chain's CDR3 is CASRPTAVSADF. CDR3 DNA sequence: TGTGCCAGCCGACCGACAGCCGTTTCGGCTGACTTC. The gene calls are TRBV2 and TRBJ2-7; D possibly corresponds to TRBD1 (5 bases). This CDR3 comprises 12 residues. CDR1 is SNHLY and CDR2 is FYNNEI in the germline V gene.

V and J are TRBV19 and TRBJ1-5, with D perhaps matching TRBD1 (5 bases). Germline loops: CDR1 LNHDA, CDR2 SQIVND (reference sequence). This CDR3 region has 14 residues. V lost 4 bases to trimming and J lost 0 bases, with 7 bases between them. The CDR3 sequence is CASSKQVSNQPQHF. The CDR3 coding sequence is TGTGCCAGTAGTAAACAGGTTAGCAATCAGCCCCAGCATTTT.

This clone has just one count. The chain joins TRBV5-1 to TRBJ1-1; unclear D gene. The V gene lost 0 bases and the J gene lost 10 bases, with 16 bases spanning the gap. Germline lookup yields CDR1 SGHRS and CDR2 YFSETQ. The CDR3 totals 14 residues. The CDR3 loop is CASSLERKERGAFF. The DNA for the CDR3 is TGCGCCAGCAGCTTGGAGAGGAAGGAACGGGGAGCTTTCTTT.

The chain carries TRBV7-8 and TRBJ2-1; TRBD2 matches 8 bases. The CDR3 contains 17 residues. The germline gives CDR1 SGHVS, CDR2 FQNEAQ. With 1 base clipped from V and 0 bases from J, the junction kept 5 bases outside the gene matches. CDR3 nucleotides: TGTGCCAGCAGCTTAGAGGCGGGGGGACCCTCCTACAATGAGCAGTTCTTC. It translates to CASSLEAGGPSYNEQFF.

This clone was observed a handful of times. The genes are TRBV6-5 and TRBJ1-1; 8 bases are a match to TRBD1. The trim removed 6 bases at V and 5 bases at J, leaving 8 bases unmatched. The CDR3 sequence is 14 residues long. Germline lookup yields CDR1 MNHEY and CDR2 SVGAGI. CDR3 protein: CASRKGDRNTEAFF. CDR3 bases: TGTGCCAGCAGGAAGGGGGACAGGAATACTGAAGCTTTCTTT.

The chain couples TRBV7-6 to TRBJ2-7; a possible D gene is TRBD1 (6 bases). The CDR3 consists of 16 residues. The germline V gene encodes CDR1 SGHVS and CDR2 FNYEAQ. Trimming removed 2 bases at V and 0 bases at J, with 14 bases between. The CDR3 here is CASSLYSAQGSYEQYF. For the CDR3, the DNA is TGTGCCAGCAGCTTATACTCTGCACAGGGCTCCTACGAGCAGTACTTC.

The CDR3 nucleotides are TGTGCCAGCAGCTTTGATGGGGAAGGACGGTCCTGGGGGGGCAATCAGCCCCAGCATTTT. Amino acids: CASSFDGEGRSWGGNQPQHF. This sequence joins TRBV5-5 and TRBJ1-5; D might be TRBD1 (5 bases). CDR1 SGHKS and CDR2 YYEKEE come from the germline V gene (reference sequence). The CDR3 length is 20 residues. V was cut by 2 bases and J by 2 bases, with 26 bases left in between.

The chain employs TRBV5-1 and TRBJ1-1; 8 positions agree with TRBD1. The CDR3 is 15 amino acids. Germline CDR1 SGHRS, CDR2 YFSETQ. Trimming at V came to 4 bases and at J to 3 bases, leaving 8 bases not matched to a gene. CDR3 region: CASSRRTGRDTEAFF. As DNA, the CDR3 is TGCGCCAGCAGCAGAAGGACAGGGAGAGACACTGAAGCTTTCTTT. The variable domain in full, with the rest retrieved from reference TRBV5-1 and TRBJ1-1, is KAGVTQTPRYLIKTRGQQVTLSCSPISGHRSVSWYQQTPGQGLQFLFEYFSETQRNKGNFPGRFSGRQFSNSRSEMNVSTLELGDSALYLCASSRRTGRDTEAFFGQGTRLTVV.

This clone is a singleton in its sample. The chain joins TRBV5-1 to TRBJ1-2; D unresolved. Germline lookup yields CDR1 SGHRS and CDR2 YFSETQ. This CDR3 is built from 16 residues. V lost 4 bases and J lost 4, with 20 bases in between. CDR3 DNA: TGCGCCAGCAGCCCCCAGGCCGTCAACCCTTCCTATGGCTACACCTTC. Protein: CASSPQAVNPSYGYTF. Full variable domain (rest looked up from reference TRBV5-1 and TRBJ1-2): KAGVTQTPRYLIKTRGQQVTLSCSPISGHRSVSWYQQTPGQGLQFLFEYFSETQRNKGNFPGRFSGRQFSNSRSEMNVSTLELGDSALYLCASSPQAVNPSYGYTFGSGTRLTVV.

The gene calls are TRBV4-2 and TRBJ2-1, with TRBD1 identical over 7 bases. Trimming removed 1 base from V and 2 bases from J; junction bases left unmatched: 2. CDR1 and CDR2 (germline): LGHNA, YNFKEQ. This CDR3 comprises 15 residues. Here the CDR3 reads CASSQVGGTYNEQFF. The CDR3 nucleotides are TGTGCCAGCAGCCAAGTAGGGGGCACCTACAATGAGCAGTTCTTC.

In nucleotides, the CDR3 is TGTGCCAGCTCACCACTGCCGATACAGGGGTCGGGCACTGAAGCTTTCTTT. Amino acids: CASSPLPIQGSGTEAFF. V gene TRBV18 combines with J gene TRBJ1-1; 7 nucleotides match TRBD1. Germline values: CDR1 KGHSH, CDR2 LQKENI. This CDR3 has 17 amino acids. Trimming removed 1 base from V and 4 bases from J; junction bases left unmatched: 12.

This clone was found a few times. The chain recombines TRBV2 with TRBJ1-1; D is unclear. This CDR3 is 13 amino acids long. Looked up from germline, CDR1 is SNHLY and CDR2 is FYNNEI. Trimming removed 7 bases from V and 0 bases from J, with 9 bases in between. The CDR3 is CASNEGLNTEAFF. DNA for the CDR3: TGTGCCAGCAACGAGGGTTTGAACACTGAAGCTTTCTTT.

The rearrangement joins TRBV19 to TRBJ1-3; D gene uncertain. V was pared by 3 bases and J by 0 bases, with 9 bases between. The CDR3 sequence is 15 residues long. In germline, CDR1 is LNHDA, CDR2 SQIVND (reference sequence). The CDR3 DNA is TGTGCCAGTAGTATGGAGGGAAACTCTGGAAACACCATATATTTT. Residues: CASSMEGNSGNTIYF.

This clone has ten or more counts. This rearrangement joins TRBV9 to TRBJ2-3; TRBD1 matches 7 bases. CDR3 size: 16 residues. Per the germline V gene, CDR1 is SGDLS and CDR2 is YYNGEE. With 3 bases clipped from V and 5 bases from J, the junction kept 12 bases outside the gene matches. The CDR3 DNA sequence: TGTGCCAGCAGCGGAAACCCTAGGGGGCGTGGAGATACGCAGTATTTT. Its translation is CASSGNPRGRGDTQYF.

The gene calls are TRBV5-1 and TRBJ2-3; possible D gene TRBD2, 5 bases. V lost 0 bases and J lost 6, with 23 bases in between. Germline CDR1 SGHRS, CDR2 YFSETQ. This CDR3 region has 18 residues. The CDR3 DNA sequence: TGCGCCAGCAGCTTGGTGGGTACTAGTTTCTCTGGGTTGGATACGCAGTATTTT. Its translation is CASSLVGTSFSGLDTQYF.

The chain employs TRBV28 and TRBJ1-4; TRBD1 agrees at 9 bases. The CDR3 has 14 amino acids. Germline V lookup: CDR1 MDHEN, CDR2 SYDVKM. J gave up 6 bases and V 8 bases, and 7 bases lay outside the gene matches. The chain's CDR3 is CASWGQGDYEKLFF. The CDR3 DNA follows: TGTGCCAGCTGGGGACAGGGTGATTATGAAAAACTGTTTTTT.

The V call is TRBV29-1, the J call TRBJ1-3; maybe TRBD1 (6 bases). CDR3 size: 13 residues. CDR1 is SQVTM and CDR2 is ANQGSEA in the germline V gene. V gave up 6 bases and J gave up 4 bases, with 13 bases separating them. The DNA of the CDR3 is TGCAGCGTCCACGGGACATCCGGAAACACCATATATTTT. It encodes CSVHGTSGNTIYF.

The J gene is TRBJ1-1, the V gene TRBV6-2 or TRBV6-3, with no clear D. Germline loops: CDR1 MNHEY, CDR2 SVGEGT. Trimming removed 6 bases from V and 6 bases from J, with 20 bases in between. There are 15 residues in the CDR3. The CDR3 loop reads CASSKVAALVSEAFF. The CDR3 coding sequence is TGTGCCAGCAGCAAGGTAGCGGCACTCGTTTCTGAAGCTTTCTTT.

The chain is built from TRBV7-9 and TRBJ1-4; TRBD1 matches at 7 bases. The V segment lost 5 bases and the J segment 4 bases; nucleotides outside the gene matches: 7. This CDR3 comprises 15 residues. Germline V CDR1 and CDR2: SEHNR, FQNEAQ (reference sequence). CDR3 DNA sequence: TGTGCCAGCAGCCCCCGGGGACAGAGTAATGAAAAACTGTTTTTT. This sequence encodes CASSPRGQSNEKLFF. The full variable domain, completed using reference TRBV7-9 and TRBJ1-4, is DTGVSQNPRHKITKRGQNVTFRCDPISEHNRLYWYRQTLGQGPEFLTYFQNEAQLEKSRLLSDRFSAERPKGSFSTLEIQRTEQGDSAMYLCASSPRGQSNEKLFFGSGTQLSVL.

This clone was observed once. This chain connects TRBV15 to TRBJ2-1; TRBD2 matches at 8 bases. The germline V gene has CDR1 LNHNV and CDR2 YYDKDF (reference sequence). This CDR3 is built from 15 residues. The ends lost 3 bases at V and 4 bases at J; junction bases unmatched: 5. The CDR3 DNA is TGTGCCACCAGCAGCGGGGGGGACCCTTACAATGAGCAGTTCTTC. Amino acid sequence: CATSSGGDPYNEQFF. Using reference TRBV15 and TRBJ2-1 for the parts outside the CDR3, the full variable domain is DAMVIQNPRYQVTQFGKPVTLSCSQTLNHNVMYWYQQKSSQAPKLLFHYYDKDFNNEADTPDNFQSRRPNTSFCFLDIRSPGLGDTAMYLCATSSGGDPYNEQFFGPGTRLTVL.

This chain joins TRBV2 and TRBJ1-6; maybe TRBD1 (5 bases). Deletions cut 6 bases from V and 8 bases from J, with 14 bases between. CDR3 length: 14 amino acids. Per the germline V gene, CDR1 is SNHLY and CDR2 is FYNNEI. CDR3 in amino acids: CASRGEGLDSPLHF. The DNA of the CDR3 is TGTGCCAGCAGGGGGGAGGGTCTCGATTCACCCCTCCACTTT.